Listed here is a single T cell receptor (beta chain). No antigen is known for it. The sample is drawn from a study of blood T cells in healthy people across ages. Overall study findings and caveats: Across samples, TCR beta diversity tracked strongly with naive T cell percentage. Expanded clonotype changes were possibly confounded by unknown donor CMV status. With age, beta diversity per million T cells declined roughly linearly, significantly by over 35.

The CDR3 is 13 amino acids. Through a sample-barcoded 5' primer and a J-beta primer mix, a second PCR was run for roughly 7 to 12 cycles. TCRdb reprocessed the 5' RACE reads via MiXCR and lists one record per CDR3 protein. This table has 550,000 to 800,000 distinct CDR3 sequences, 32% appearing once. This sequence originates from a woman over 75 in good health. Sequenced: blood. This sequence joins TRBV23-1 and TRBJ2-5; 7 nucleotides agree with TRBD1. Gene TRBJ2-7 matches the end of the DNA better, so the J call may be wrong. TRBV23-1 qualifies as an ORF whose function is uncertain. CDR3 protein: CASSQPGQDEQYF. The CDR3 DNA sequence: TGCGCCAGCAGTCAACCTGGACAGGACGAGCAGTACTTC.